Sequencing of this TCR beta chain was carried out in a study of blood T cell repertoires in COVID-19. For the study at large: Whether acute or convalescent, the COVID-19 samples came from the United States, Italy and Spain.

The V and J ends lost 1 base and 3 bases, in that order; junction bases with no gene match: 3. CDR1 and CDR2 from the germline V gene are LGHDT and YNNKEL (reference sequence). The CDR3 sequence is 14 residues long. Generated by immunoSEQ multiplex PCR, the TCRdb table keeps only in-frame clones and is missing some. The sample has more than 95,000 clones; around 90% are singletons. This clonotype originated in a human donor in a cohort sampled during active COVID-19. J is TRBJ2-7 and V is TRBV3-1 (or the pseudogene TRBV3-2), with 7 bases identical to TRBD2. Input material: peripheral blood. CDR3 coding DNA: TGTGCCAGCAGCCAAGGCCTAGCGGTCTACGAGCAGTACTTC. Protein product: CASSQGLAVYEQYF.